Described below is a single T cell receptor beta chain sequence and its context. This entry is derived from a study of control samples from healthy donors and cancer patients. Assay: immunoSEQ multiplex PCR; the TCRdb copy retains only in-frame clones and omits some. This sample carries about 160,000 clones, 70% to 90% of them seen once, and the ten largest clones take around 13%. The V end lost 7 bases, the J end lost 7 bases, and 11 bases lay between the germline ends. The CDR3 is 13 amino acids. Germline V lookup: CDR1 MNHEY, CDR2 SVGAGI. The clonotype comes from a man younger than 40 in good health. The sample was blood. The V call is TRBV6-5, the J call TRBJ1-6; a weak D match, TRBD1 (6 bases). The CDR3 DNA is TGTGCCAGCAAAGGGGGGGTGAATTCACCCCTCCACTTT. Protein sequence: CASKGGVNSPLHF.